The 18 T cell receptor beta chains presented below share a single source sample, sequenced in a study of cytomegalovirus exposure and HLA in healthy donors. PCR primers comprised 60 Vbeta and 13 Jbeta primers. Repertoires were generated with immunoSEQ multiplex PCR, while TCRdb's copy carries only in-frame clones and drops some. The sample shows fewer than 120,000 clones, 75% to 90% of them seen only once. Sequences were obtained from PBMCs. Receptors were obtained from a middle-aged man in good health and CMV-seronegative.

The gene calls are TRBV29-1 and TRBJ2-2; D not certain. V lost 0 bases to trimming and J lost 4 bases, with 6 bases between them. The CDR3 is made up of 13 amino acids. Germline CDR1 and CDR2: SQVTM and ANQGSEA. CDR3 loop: CSVEDLSTGELFF. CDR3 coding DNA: TGCAGCGTTGAAGATTTGAGCACCGGGGAGCTGTTTTTT.

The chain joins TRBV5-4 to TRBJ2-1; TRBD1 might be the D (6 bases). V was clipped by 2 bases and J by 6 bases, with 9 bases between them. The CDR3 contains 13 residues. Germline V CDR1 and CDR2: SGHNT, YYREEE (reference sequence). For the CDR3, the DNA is TGTGCCAGCAGCTTTAGGGGGTCCAATGAGCAGTTCTTC. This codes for CASSFRGSNEQFF. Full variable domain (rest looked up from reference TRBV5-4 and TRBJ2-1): ETGVTQSPTHLIKTRGQQVTLRCSSQSGHNTVSWYQQALGQGPQFIFQYYREEENGRGNFPPRFSGLQFPNYSSELNVNALELDDSALYLCASSFRGSNEQFFGPGTRLTVL.

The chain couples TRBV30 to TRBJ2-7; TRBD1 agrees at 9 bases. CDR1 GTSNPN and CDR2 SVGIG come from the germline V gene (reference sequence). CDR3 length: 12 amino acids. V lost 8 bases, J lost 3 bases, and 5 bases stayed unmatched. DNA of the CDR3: TGTGCCCAGGGACAGGGAGACTACGAGCAGTACTTC. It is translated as CAQGQGDYEQYF.

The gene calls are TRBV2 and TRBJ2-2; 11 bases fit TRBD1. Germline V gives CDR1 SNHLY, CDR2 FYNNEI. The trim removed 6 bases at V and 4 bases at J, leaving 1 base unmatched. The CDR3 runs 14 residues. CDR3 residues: CASRGTGGTGELFF. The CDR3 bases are TGTGCCAGCAGGGGGACAGGGGGCACCGGGGAGCTGTTTTTT.

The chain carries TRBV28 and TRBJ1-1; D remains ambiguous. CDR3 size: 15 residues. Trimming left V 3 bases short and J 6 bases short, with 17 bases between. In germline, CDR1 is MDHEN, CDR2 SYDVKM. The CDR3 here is CASSLAGFAGSEAFF. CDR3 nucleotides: TGTGCCAGCAGTTTGGCCGGGTTCGCCGGTTCTGAAGCTTTCTTT.

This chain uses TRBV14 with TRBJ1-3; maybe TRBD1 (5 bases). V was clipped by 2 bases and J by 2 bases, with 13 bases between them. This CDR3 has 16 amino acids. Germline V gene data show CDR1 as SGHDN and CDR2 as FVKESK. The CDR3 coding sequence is TGTGCCAGCAGCCAACGGCAGGGTTCTACTGGAAACACCATATATTTT. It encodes CASSQRQGSTGNTIYF. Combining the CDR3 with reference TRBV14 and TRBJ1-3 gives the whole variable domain EAGVTQFPSHSVIEKGQTVTLRCDPISGHDNLYWYRRVMGKEIKFLLHFVKESKQDESGMPNNRFLAERTGGTYSTLKVQPAELEDSGVYFCASSQRQGSTGNTIYFGEGSWLTVV.

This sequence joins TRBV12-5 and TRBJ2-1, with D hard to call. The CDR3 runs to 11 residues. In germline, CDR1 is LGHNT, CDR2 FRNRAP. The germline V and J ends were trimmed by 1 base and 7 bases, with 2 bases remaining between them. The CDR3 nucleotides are TGTGCTAGTGGTTTGGCGAATGAGCAGTTCTTC. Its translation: CASGLANEQFF. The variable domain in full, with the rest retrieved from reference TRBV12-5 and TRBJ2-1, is DARVTQTPRHKVTEMGQEVTMRCQPILGHNTVFWYRQTMMQGLELLAYFRNRAPLDDSGMPKDRFSAEMPDATLATLKIQPSEPRDSAVYFCASGLANEQFFGPGTRLTVL.

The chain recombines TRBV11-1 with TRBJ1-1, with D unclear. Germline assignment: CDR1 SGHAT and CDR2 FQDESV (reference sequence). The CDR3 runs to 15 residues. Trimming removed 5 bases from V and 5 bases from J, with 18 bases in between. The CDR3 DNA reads TGTGCCAGCAGCACATGGTCGTCTACGGGGACTGAAGCTTTCTTT. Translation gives CASSTWSSTGTEAFF.

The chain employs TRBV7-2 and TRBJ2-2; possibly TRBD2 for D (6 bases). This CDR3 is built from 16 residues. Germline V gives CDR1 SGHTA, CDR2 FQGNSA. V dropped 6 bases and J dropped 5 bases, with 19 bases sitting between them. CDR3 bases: TGTGCCAGCAGTCCGCAGGCGGGGATTGGAACCGGGGAGCTGTTTTTT. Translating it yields CASSPQAGIGTGELFF.

CDR3 amino acids: CASSQSIPGQIFNEKLFF. The CDR3 region has the DNA TGTGCCAGCAGCCAATCTATTCCGGGACAGATCTTTAATGAAAAACTGTTTTTT. V and J are TRBV14 and TRBJ1-4; 7 bases align to TRBD1. The V gene end was trimmed by 2 bases and the J gene end by 4 bases; junction bases not matched to a gene: 13. The CDR3 runs to 18 residues. Germline CDR1 reads SGHDN; CDR2 reads FVKESK.

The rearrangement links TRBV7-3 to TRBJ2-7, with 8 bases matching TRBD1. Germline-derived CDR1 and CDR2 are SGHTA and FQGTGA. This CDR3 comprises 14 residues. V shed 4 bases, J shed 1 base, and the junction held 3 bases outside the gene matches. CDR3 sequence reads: CASSSNRGSYEQYF. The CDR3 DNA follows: TGTGCCAGCAGCTCCAACAGGGGGTCCTACGAGCAGTACTTC.

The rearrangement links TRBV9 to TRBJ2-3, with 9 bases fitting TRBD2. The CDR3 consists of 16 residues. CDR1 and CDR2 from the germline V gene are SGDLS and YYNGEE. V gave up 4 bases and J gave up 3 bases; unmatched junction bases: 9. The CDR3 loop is CASSLPAGGPTDTQYF. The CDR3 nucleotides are TGTGCCAGCAGCCTACCTGCGGGGGGGCCTACAGATACGCAGTATTTT.

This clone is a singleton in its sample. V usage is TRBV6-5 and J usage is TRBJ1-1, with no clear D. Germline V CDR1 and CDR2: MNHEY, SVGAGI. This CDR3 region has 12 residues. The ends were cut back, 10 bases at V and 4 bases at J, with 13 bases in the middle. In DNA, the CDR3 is TGTGCCACCCATCAGTCGCCCACTGAAGCTTTCTTT. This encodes CATHQSPTEAFF.

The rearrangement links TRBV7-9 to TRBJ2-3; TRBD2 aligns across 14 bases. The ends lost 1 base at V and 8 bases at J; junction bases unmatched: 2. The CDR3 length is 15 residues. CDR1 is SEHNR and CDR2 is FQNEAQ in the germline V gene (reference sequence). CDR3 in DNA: TGTGCCAGCAGCTTAGGGACTAGCGGGGGGTTTACGCAGTATTTT. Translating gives CASSLGTSGGFTQYF. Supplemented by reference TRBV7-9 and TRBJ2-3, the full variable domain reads DTGVSQNPRHKITKRGQNVTFRCDPISEHNRLYWYRQTLGQGPEFLTYFQNEAQLEKSRLLSDRFSAERPKGSFSTLEIQRTEQGDSAMYLCASSLGTSGGFTQYFGPGTRLTVL.

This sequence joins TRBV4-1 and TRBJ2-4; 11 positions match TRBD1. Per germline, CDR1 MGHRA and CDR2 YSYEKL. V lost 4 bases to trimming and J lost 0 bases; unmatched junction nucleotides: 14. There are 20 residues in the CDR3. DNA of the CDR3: TGCGCCAGCAGCCCGGATATCGGACAGGGGGCGCTTCTAGCCAAAAACATTCAGTACTTC. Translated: CASSPDIGQGALLAKNIQYF.

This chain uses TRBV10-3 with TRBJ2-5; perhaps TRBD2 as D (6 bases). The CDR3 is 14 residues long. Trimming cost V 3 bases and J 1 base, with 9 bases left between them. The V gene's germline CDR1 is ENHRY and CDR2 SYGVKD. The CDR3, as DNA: TGTGCCATCAGTGATCTCGGGGGCCAAGAGACCCAGTACTTC. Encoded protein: CAISDLGGQETQYF.

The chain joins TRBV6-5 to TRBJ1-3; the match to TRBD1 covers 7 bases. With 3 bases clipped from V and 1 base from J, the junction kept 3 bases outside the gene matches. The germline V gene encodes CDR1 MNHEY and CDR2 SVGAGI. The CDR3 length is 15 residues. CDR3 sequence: CASSYQQGSGNTIYF. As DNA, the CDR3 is TGTGCCAGCAGTTATCAACAGGGGTCTGGAAACACCATATATTTT.

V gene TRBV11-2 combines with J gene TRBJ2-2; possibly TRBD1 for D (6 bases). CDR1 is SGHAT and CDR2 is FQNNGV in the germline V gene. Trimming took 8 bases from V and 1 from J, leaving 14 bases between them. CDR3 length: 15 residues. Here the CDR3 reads CASLPGTRNTGELFF. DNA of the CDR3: TGTGCCAGCCTACCAGGGACACGGAACACCGGGGAGCTGTTTTTT.